This TCR beta chain was retrieved from a study of blood T cell repertoires in COVID-19 (TCRdb year 2020). Notes on the research overall: Collaborator samples came from the United States, Italy and Spain and covered acute and convalescent phases of COVID-19. The material from the prospective study consisted of cDNA or gDNA derived from T cells, B-cell-depleted T cells, or PBMCs. Deeply sampled blood TCRbeta repertoires from subjects exposed to, actively infected with, or recovered from COVID-19 were included in the dataset. The repertoires were made available in a free public database intended to serve as a resource for research on the immune response to SARS-CoV-2. The samples were drawn from the first 160 participants of the ongoing ImmuneRACE study and from 1,200 or so subjects provided by 6 global collaborators. The sample metadata nearly always contained a de-identified subject ID, COVID-19 status, age in years and sex. Where HLA class I and class II types were available, the types were taken from metadata supplied by the sample provider, not from assay-based typing. The study at large found these results: The amount of clinical and demographic metadata varied by source and participant and was provided uncurated.

Collaborating institutions collected whole blood in K2EDTA tubes following their own protocols. For TCRbeta analysis, collaborators shipped samples in one of three forms: frozen whole blood, isolated PBMCs, or DNA extracted from either of those sample types. TCRbeta CDR3 regions were amplified from genomic DNA using the immunoSEQ Assay, a bias-controlled multiplex PCR. Per the original workflow: Nucleated cell counts per sample were estimated from amplification of reference gene primers within the assay. To quantify the absolute abundance of each unique TCRbeta CDR3 rearrangement, sequence reads were collapsed and filtered. For each sample, productive Simpson clonality was calculated as the square root of Simpson's diversity index across productive rearrangements. The immuneACCESS repertoire file appears here via TCRdb, limited to in-frame rearrangements. These files lack a portion of the clones; in checked studies, under half of the deficit traces to unresolved V genes, and the cause of the others is not known. V, J and clone size reflect that table, while D and trimming were determined from the DNA. The sample table holds about half a million clones, of which 70% to 90% were seen once. Jointly, the top ten make up more than 3% of the sample.

Note on this clone: This receptor's antigen is unknown. Base qualities are not provided; no much larger clone lies one nucleotide away.

After removal of 4 bases from V and 7 bases from J, the junction retains 9 bases not matched to a gene. Via the germline V gene, CDR1 is SQVTM and CDR2 ANQGSEA. The CDR3, cysteine through phenylalanine, is 16 amino acids long. Just CDR3 DNA is preserved here, 48 bases in frame from base 1. Material for sequencing was peripheral blood. Recombination joined TRBV29-1 with TRBJ2-2; a stretch of 13 junction bases matches TRBD2. The receptor's source is a human donor in a cohort sampled during active COVID-19. The CDR3 is CSVVKGLAGADGELFF. In nucleotide form, the sequence is TGCAGCGTTGTAAAAGGACTAGCGGGAGCGGACGGGGAGCTGTTTTTT.